The clone carrying this T cell receptor (beta chain) occurred a few times. These data belong to a study of CD8+ T cells in alopecia areata. Across the whole study: Treatment with tofacitinib (6 to 18 months) was followed by 6 months off drug.

The V and J ends lost 8 bases and 3 bases respectively, with 9 bases between them. The CDR3 spans 12 residues. CDR1 and CDR2 (germline): MDHEN, SYDVKM. Sequencing used cDNA as its template, made by extracting RNA and reverse transcribing it. Some clones are missing from TCRdb's copy, which holds only in-frame ones; the method was immunoSEQ multiplex PCR. This sample has about 97,000 clones, with roughly two fifths found just once. The chain couples TRBV28 to TRBJ2-3; possible D gene TRBD1, 5 bases. Input material: CD4+ T cells sorted from blood. The TCR comes from a human donor with alopecia areata. CDR3 sequence: CASGAQTDTQYF. Here the CDR3 DNA reads TGTGCCAGCGGGGCACAAACAGATACGCAGTATTTT.